The present TCR beta chain was sequenced within a study of spatial heterogeneity in lung cancer. The time point: sample taken at primary tumor resection. There are a few counts of this clonotype. Its antigen is undetermined. Study outcomes and limitations: Tumor mutation count correlated with how many alpha and beta TCRs expanded intratumorally.

Germline V gene data show CDR1 as SGHTA and CDR2 as FQGNSA. The CDR3 is 14 residues long. V shed 3 bases and J shed 2 bases, with 7 bases lying between them. TCRdb independently ran MiXCR on the 5' RACE reads; one entry per CDR3 protein. Here the sample spans roughly 11,000 distinct CDR3 sequences, roughly 14% being singletons. This TCR came from a male donor with early-stage non-small cell lung cancer. Sequences were derived from lung tumor tissue, sampled at surgery. The rearrangement joins TRBV7-2 to TRBJ2-2; D tentatively fits TRBD1 or TRBD2 (5 bases each). The CDR3 DNA reads as TGTGCCAGCAGCTTTGGGACCAACACCGGGGAGCTGTTTTTT. It specifies CASSFGTNTGELFF.